This T cell receptor (beta chain) was sequenced for a study of T cell responses to AZD1222 COVID-19 vaccine. Study conclusions and caveats: Mapped onto spike, vaccine-associated CD4 TCRs spanned it and were dominant at 160-218 and 743-854.

This CDR3 contains 11 residues. CDR1 is MNHEY, CDR2 SMNVEV, per germline (reference sequence). V was pared by 4 bases and J by 4 bases, with 5 bases between. About this clone itself: Its target is not known.

Libraries were prepared by immunoSEQ multiplex PCR; TCRdb keeps only in-frame clonotypes and omits some of them. This table has roughly 26,000 clones, 80% to 90% appearing once. The receptor's source is an adult who received the AZD1222 COVID-19 vaccine. The chain carries TRBV27 and TRBJ2-7, with no clear D. The sequences come from peripheral blood, collected 28 days after the second AZD1222 dose. CDR3 protein: CASSYGYEQYF. CDR3 nucleotide sequence: TGTGCCAGCAGTTATGGGTACGAGCAGTACTTC.